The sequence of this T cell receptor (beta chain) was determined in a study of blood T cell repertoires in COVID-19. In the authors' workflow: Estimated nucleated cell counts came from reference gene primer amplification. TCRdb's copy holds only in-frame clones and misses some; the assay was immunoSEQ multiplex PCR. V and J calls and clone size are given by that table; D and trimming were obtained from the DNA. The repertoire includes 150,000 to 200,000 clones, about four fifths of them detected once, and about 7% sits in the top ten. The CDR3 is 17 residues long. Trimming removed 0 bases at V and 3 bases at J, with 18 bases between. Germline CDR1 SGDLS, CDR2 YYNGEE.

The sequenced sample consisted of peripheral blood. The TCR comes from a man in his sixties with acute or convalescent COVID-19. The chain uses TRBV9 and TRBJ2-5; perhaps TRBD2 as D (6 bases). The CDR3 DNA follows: TGTGCCAGCAGCGTAGATCTTTGGGGGACTGGCAAAGAGACCCAGTACTTC. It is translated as CASSVDLWGTGKETQYF.